This TCR beta chain appears in the sequencing data of a study of identifying expanded T cells in peripheral blood. The protocol was immunoSEQ multiplex PCR, while the TCRdb copy is restricted to in-frame clones and leaves out a portion. The sample consists of over 90,000 clones, roughly 86% of them appearing once. Collection occurred without any documented infections or immune events in donors. With respect to this clone: Its target is not known.

General study results and limits: Over about two and four weeks, about 15 and 19 clones changed, versus roughly 1.2 between replicates. Approximately two-week clone count variance significantly increased as total template count grew.

This CDR3 spans 18 amino acids. Germline V gene sequence: CDR1 SGHRS, CDR2 YFSETQ. Trimming shortened V by 0 bases and J by 3 bases, and 20 bases separated the two germline ends. Sequenced material: blood. The TCR comes from a person aged 18-69 years in good health. The chain has TRBV5-1 and TRBJ2-3, with D maybe TRBD2 (6 bases). The CDR3 sequence: CASSLEYLMGGWTDTQYF. The CDR3 DNA sequence: TGCGCCAGCAGCTTGGAATACCTAATGGGGGGATGGACAGATACGCAGTATTTT.